The entry below gives a single T cell receptor beta chain sequence along with its context. The antigen is undetermined. Adolescents were screened for latent TB by skin test and IGRA. On average about 100,000 T cells per donor were immunosequenced. Germline V gene sequence: CDR1 LNHDA, CDR2 SQIVND (reference sequence). Trimming removed 3 bases from V and 8 bases from J, with 8 bases in between. CDR3 size: 12 residues. This specimen comes from a study of T cells in tuberculosis. Study outcomes and limitations: Shorter CDR3-alpha in active tuberculosis partly drove smaller distances. Classification accuracy was 87% (AUROC approximately 0.89) with the GMM-specific repertoire.

Method: immunoSEQ multiplex PCR; TCRdb's copy keeps in-frame clones and lacks some. The table shows over 35,000 clones, with roughly 96% occurring only once. The rearrangement joins TRBV19 to TRBJ2-1, with a possible D match to TRBD1 (5 bases). The sequenced sample was PBMCs. This receptor was identified in a donor between 10 and 35 years old with latent tuberculosis or without tuberculosis infection. The CDR3 bases are TGTGCCAGTAGTATGGAGACAGATGAGCAGTTCTTC. Amino acid sequence: CASSMETDEQFF.